This is a list of T cell receptor beta chains from one sample in a study of T cell changes during pregnancy in multiple sclerosis. Repertoires were generated with immunoSEQ multiplex PCR, while TCRdb's copy carries only in-frame clones and drops some. The sample contains fewer than 95,000 clones, around nine tenths of which appear only once. The starting material was peripheral blood, obtained in the first trimester of pregnancy. Source of these receptors: a female donor in good health, enrolled as a control in a pregnancy study. Both conserved end residues are part of each CDR3. A D gene is named only where the DNA matches it firmly. Rows may omit the clone size; those that give it use once, few, many or a size class.

j_gene: TRBJ2-5; d_gene: NA; v_gene: TRBV10-3; abundance: NA; CDR3aa: CASGGQRQETQYF; CDR3nt: TGTGCCTCAGGGGGGCAGAGGCAAGAGACCCAGTACTTC
j_gene: TRBJ2-7; d_gene: TRBD1; v_gene: TRBV15; abundance: NA; CDR3aa: CATSSGIGDSYEQYF; CDR3nt: TGTGCCACCAGCAGTGGGATTGGGGACAGCTACGAGCAGTACTTC
j_gene: TRBJ1-2; d_gene: TRBD1; v_gene: TRBV10-3; abundance: NA; CDR3aa: CAISESGTDGYTF; CDR3nt: TGTGCCATCAGTGAGTCCGGGACAGATGGCTACACCTTC
j_gene: TRBJ2-1; d_gene: TRBD2; v_gene: TRBV2; abundance: NA; CDR3aa: CASSLGGLALPGNEQFF; CDR3nt: TGTGCCAGCAGCCTGGGAGGACTAGCCCTCCCGGGAAATGAGCAGTTCTTC
j_gene: TRBJ2-5; d_gene: NA; v_gene: TRBV5-1; abundance: NA; CDR3aa: CASSLARKQGWFEEGTQYF; CDR3nt: TGCGCCAGCAGCTTGGCACGGAAACAGGGCTGGTTCGAAGAAGGGACCCAGTACTTC
j_gene: TRBJ2-1; d_gene: TRBD2; v_gene: TRBV4-1; abundance: NA; CDR3aa: CASSQEGLAFGNEQFF; CDR3nt: TGCGCCAGCAGCCAAGAGGGACTAGCGTTTGGGAATGAGCAGTTCTTC
j_gene: TRBJ2-5; d_gene: TRBD1; v_gene: TRBV15; abundance: NA; CDR3aa: CATSGDRGSRGETQYF; CDR3nt: TGTGCCACCAGCGGGGACAGGGGATCGAGAGGAGAGACCCAGTACTTC
j_gene: TRBJ2-3; d_gene: NA; v_gene: TRBV5-5; abundance: NA; CDR3aa: CASSLQSRGTDTQYF; CDR3nt: TGTGCCAGCAGCTTACAGTCACGCGGCACAGATACGCAGTATTTT
j_gene: TRBJ2-7; d_gene: NA; v_gene: TRBV5-1; abundance: NA; CDR3aa: CASSLVPQKTTYEQYF; CDR3nt: TGCGCCAGCAGCTTGGTTCCCCAGAAAACTACCTACGAGCAGTACTTC
j_gene: TRBJ2-1; d_gene: NA; v_gene: TRBV27; abundance: NA; CDR3aa: CASSLRAGIPNEQFF; CDR3nt: TGTGCCAGCAGTTTACGGGCGGGAATACCGAATGAGCAGTTCTTC
j_gene: TRBJ2-3; d_gene: TRBD2; v_gene: TRBV4-2; abundance: NA; CDR3aa: CASSLTSGMGADTQYF; CDR3nt: TGTGCCAGCAGCCTGACTAGCGGGATGGGGGCAGATACGCAGTATTTT
j_gene: TRBJ2-2; d_gene: NA; v_gene: TRBV11-2; abundance: few; CDR3aa: CASSLAGVTGELFF; CDR3nt: TGTGCCAGCAGCTTAGCCGGGGTGACCGGGGAGCTGTTTTTT
j_gene: TRBJ2-7; d_gene: NA; v_gene: TRBV5-1; abundance: NA; CDR3aa: CASSLDPGESYEQYF; CDR3nt: TGCGCCAGCAGCTTGGATCCGGGAGAGTCCTACGAGCAGTACTTC
j_gene: TRBJ1-2; d_gene: TRBD1; v_gene: TRBV7-8; abundance: NA; CDR3aa: CASSLAGQGTFGYTF; CDR3nt: TGTGCCAGCAGCCTAGCCGGACAGGGGACCTTCGGCTACACCTTC
j_gene: TRBJ2-7; d_gene: TRBD1; v_gene: TRBV30; abundance: NA; CDR3aa: CAWSTTGLGEQYF; CDR3nt: TGTGCCTGGTCTACGACAGGGTTGGGCGAGCAGTACTTC
j_gene: TRBJ2-1; d_gene: NA; v_gene: TRBV5-1; abundance: NA; CDR3aa: CASTADGGPYNEQFF; CDR3nt: TGCGCCAGCACCGCAGACGGGGGACCCTACAATGAGCAGTTCTTC
j_gene: TRBJ1-1; d_gene: NA; v_gene: TRBV19; abundance: few; CDR3aa: CASSATMNTEAFF; CDR3nt: TGTGCCAGTAGTGCGACAATGAACACTGAAGCTTTCTTT
j_gene: TRBJ1-4; d_gene: TRBD1; v_gene: TRBV4-1; abundance: NA; CDR3aa: CASSQGLQGGEKLFF; CDR3nt: TGCGCCAGCAGCCAAGGGCTACAGGGGGGTGAAAAACTGTTTTTT
j_gene: TRBJ2-3; d_gene: TRBD2; v_gene: TRBV5-4; abundance: NA; CDR3aa: CASSLAGGRGADTQYF; CDR3nt: TGTGCCAGCAGCTTGGCCGGCGGGAGGGGCGCAGATACGCAGTATTTT
j_gene: TRBJ2-1; d_gene: TRBD2; v_gene: TRBV4-1; abundance: NA; CDR3aa: CASSQVSDLAGPGNEQFF; CDR3nt: TGCGCCAGCAGCCAAGTATCCGATTTAGCGGGTCCAGGCAATGAGCAGTTCTTC
j_gene: TRBJ1-1; d_gene: NA; v_gene: TRBV7-2; abundance: NA; CDR3aa: CASRDRQITEAFF; CDR3nt: TGTGCCAGCAGAGATAGACAGATCACTGAAGCTTTCTTT
j_gene: TRBJ1-5; d_gene: TRBD1; v_gene: TRBV4-1; abundance: NA; CDR3aa: CASSQEQYRGLSNQPQHF; CDR3nt: TGCGCCAGCAGCCAAGAACAATACAGGGGGTTGAGCAATCAGCCCCAGCATTTT
j_gene: TRBJ1-1; d_gene: NA; v_gene: TRBV28; abundance: NA; CDR3aa: CASSLGGSYTEAFF; CDR3nt: TGTGCCAGCAGTTTAGGGGGGAGCTACACTGAAGCTTTCTTT